This T cell receptor (beta chain) originates from a study of blood T cell repertoires in COVID-19. Germline CDR1 is MNHEY and CDR2 is SVGAGI. The junction had 5 bases not matched to a gene; V was cut back by 5 bases and J by 2 bases. The CDR3 is 15 residues long. Original processing notes: From reference gene primer amplification, estimates of nucleated cell counts were derived. Method: immunoSEQ multiplex PCR; TCRdb's copy keeps in-frame clones and lacks some. The V and J calls and the clone size are those of that table, but D and trimming were determined from the DNA. Found here are about 280,000 clones, 88% of them singletons; the top ten hold approximately 8.8%.

This sequence joins TRBV6-5 and TRBJ1-2; TRBD1 matches 10 bases. Specimen: peripheral blood. This receptor was taken from a man younger than 35 with active or convalescent COVID-19. CDR3 DNA: TGTGCCAGCAGTCAAAGACAGGGGGCGAACTATGGCTACACCTTC. Amino acid sequence: CASSQRQGANYGYTF.